Presented here are 25 T cell receptor beta chains from one specimen sequenced in a study of blood T cell repertoires in COVID-19. Only in-frame clones appear in the TCRdb table, and some are missing; sequencing was by immunoSEQ multiplex PCR. The sample has under 250,000 clones; approximately 88% are singletons. Sequenced material: peripheral blood. The receptors shown here come from a woman in her twenties or thirties with COVID-19, enrolled during active disease.

This clone was observed a single time. The chain couples TRBV27 to TRBJ2-1, with TRBD1 identical over 8 bases. Germline V lookup: CDR1 MNHEY, CDR2 SMNVEV (reference sequence). The ends lost 5 bases at V and 2 bases at J; junction bases unmatched: 8. There are 16 residues in the CDR3. The CDR3: CASSLRTGNPYNEQFF. CDR3 coding DNA: TGTGCCAGCAGTCTTCGGACAGGGAATCCCTACAATGAGCAGTTCTTC.

This sequence joins TRBV4-1 and TRBJ2-2; TRBD1 is a possible D gene (5 bases). Germline CDR1 is MGHRA and CDR2 is YSYEKL. V lost 3 bases to trimming and J lost 1 base, with 12 bases between them. The CDR3 sequence is 16 residues long. CDR3 nucleotide sequence: TGCGCCAGCAGCCAGCGGACATCACTGAACACCGGGGAGCTGTTTTTT. Residues: CASSQRTSLNTGELFF.

The CDR3 protein is CASSFTGTGRTDTQYF. CDR3 nucleotides: TGCGCCAGCAGCTTCACCGGGACAGGGAGGACAGATACGCAGTATTTT. The rearrangement uses TRBV5-1 and TRBJ2-3, with 9 bases lining up with TRBD1. The CDR3 is 16 residues long. Germline assignment: CDR1 SGHRS and CDR2 YFSETQ. After removal of 2 bases from V and 3 bases from J, the junction contained 7 bases not matched to a gene.

This sequence joins TRBV4-1 and TRBJ2-7; 9 bases fit TRBD2. Germline values: CDR1 MGHRA, CDR2 YSYEKL. V trimming: 4 bases; J trimming: 3 bases; junction bases outside the gene matches: 1. CDR3 length equals 13 residues. CDR3 sequence (DNA): TGCGCCAGCAGCCTAGCGGGGGACTACGAGCAGTACTTC. Translation gives CASSLAGDYEQYF.

The gene calls are TRBV6-5 and TRBJ2-7; TRBD2 aligns across 9 bases. The CDR3 has 15 amino acids. The germline V gene has CDR1 MNHEY and CDR2 SVGAGI. Losses at the gene ends were 2 bases for V and 0 bases for J; bases not matched to a gene: 2. CDR3 in amino acids: CASSYGLAFSYEQYF. CDR3 nucleotides: TGTGCCAGCAGTTACGGACTAGCGTTCTCCTACGAGCAGTACTTC.

This chain connects TRBV11-3 to TRBJ2-7; D gene unclear. CDR1 is SGHNT, CDR2 YENEEA, per germline. V lost 5 bases and J 2 bases, leaving 10 bases between the germline ends. There are 13 residues in the CDR3. CDR3 DNA: TGTGCCAGCAGCCTAACTACTACCTACGAGCAGTACTTC. Translated: CASSLTTTYEQYF.

The CDR3 sequence is CASSQTQGVGLRAFF. For the CDR3, the DNA is TGTGCCAGCAGCCAAACGCAGGGGGTCGGATTAAGGGCTTTCTTT. The rearrangement joins TRBV14 to TRBJ1-1; 7 nucleotides line up with TRBD1. The germline V gene has CDR1 SGHDN and CDR2 FVKESK. This CDR3 has 15 amino acids. The trim removed 2 bases at V and 11 bases at J, leaving 14 bases unmatched.

The sample holds one count of this clone. The rearrangement links TRBV5-4 to TRBJ1-1; perhaps TRBD1 as D (6 bases). Germline V gene sequence: CDR1 SGHNT, CDR2 YYREEE (reference sequence). The CDR3 contains 15 residues. The V end was cut by 1 base, the J end by 1 base, with 11 bases between. CDR3 DNA: TGTGCCAGCAGCTTGTGGGGGCTAGGGAACACTGAAGCTTTCTTT. Translation: CASSLWGLGNTEAFF.

The chain links TRBV4-3 to TRBJ1-1; no definite D call. This CDR3 has 13 residues. V lost 0 bases and J lost 3, with 5 bases in between. From germline, CDR1 is LGHNA and CDR2 YSLEER. In nucleotides, the CDR3 is TGCGCCAGCAGCCAAGATTCATACACTGAAGCTTTCTTT. Protein sequence: CASSQDSYTEAFF.

The V call is TRBV7-2, the J call TRBJ2-1; 12 bases agree with TRBD2. This CDR3 has 17 amino acids. V was clipped by 0 bases and J by 4 bases; unmatched bases: 4. CDR1 is SGHTA and CDR2 is FQGNSA in the germline V gene. The DNA for the CDR3 is TGTGCCAGCAGCTTAGCCCTAACTAGCGGGGGGTACAATGAGCAGTTCTTC. Translating gives CASSLALTSGGYNEQFF.

The chain recombines TRBV9 with TRBJ2-2; no clear D. CDR3 length: 15 residues. V was trimmed by 0 bases and J by 2 bases, leaving 8 bases between them. Germline V lookup: CDR1 SGDLS, CDR2 YYNGEE. The CDR3 DNA reads as TGTGCCAGCAGCGTAGGACTCCTCAACACCGGGGAGCTGTTTTTT. Its protein is CASSVGLLNTGELFF.

This clone was found once. The chain joins TRBV18 to TRBJ2-5, with D hard to call. This CDR3 contains 13 residues. The V end was cut by 5 bases, the J end by 2 bases, with 9 bases between. CDR1 KGHSH and CDR2 LQKENI come from the germline V gene. CDR3 region: CASSGTEQETQYF. In nucleotides, the CDR3 is TGTGCCAGCTCAGGCACAGAACAAGAGACCCAGTACTTC.

The chain is built from TRBV30 and TRBJ2-3; possible D gene TRBD2, 6 bases. This CDR3 region has 11 residues. CDR1 is GTSNPN, CDR2 SVGIG, per germline (reference sequence). Trimming took off 0 bases at V and 9 bases at J, with 7 bases between the two ends. Here the CDR3 reads CAWSVGGTQYF. Here the CDR3 DNA reads TGTGCCTGGAGTGTTGGGGGGACGCAGTATTTT.

J is TRBJ2-7 and V is TRBV6-2 or TRBV6-3; D may be TRBD2 (6 bases). Germline-derived CDR1 and CDR2 are MNHEY and SVGEGT. The CDR3 totals 15 residues. V was cut by 2 bases and J by 2 bases, with 13 bases left in between. The CDR3 reads CASSYNGAGAYEQYV. CDR3 bases: TGTGCCAGCAGTTACAACGGAGCGGGTGCCTACGAGCAGTACGTC.

V is TRBV7-9 and J is TRBJ1-3, with D possibly TRBD1 on 5 matching bases. This CDR3 is built from 15 residues. V was pared by 0 bases and J by 2 bases, with 8 bases between. Germline CDR1 reads SEHNR; CDR2 reads FQNEAQ (reference sequence). The CDR3 sequence is CASSLAGETGNTIYF. The DNA for the CDR3 is TGTGCCAGCAGCTTAGCAGGGGAAACTGGAAACACCATATATTTT.

This chain connects TRBV6-6 to TRBJ1-1; D is uncertain. The CDR3 length is 12 residues. CDR1 and CDR2 from the germline V gene are MNHNY and SVGAGI (reference sequence). V gave up 5 bases and J gave up 6 bases, with 10 bases separating them. The CDR3 sequence: CASSTGSPEAFF. CDR3 DNA sequence: TGTGCCAGCAGTACGGGGTCCCCTGAAGCTTTCTTT.

The chain recombines TRBV6-5 with TRBJ2-1, with D possibly matching TRBD2 (5 bases). There are 14 residues in the CDR3. Trimming removed 5 bases at V and 3 bases at J, with 11 bases between. Germline V gives CDR1 MNHEY, CDR2 SVGAGI. As DNA, the CDR3 is TGTGCCAGCAGTCCCGGACTGGTCTACAATGAGCAGTTCTTC. Protein: CASSPGLVYNEQFF.

The V and J genes are TRBV19 and TRBJ1-3, with D unresolved. Germline CDR1 is LNHDA and CDR2 is SQIVND (reference sequence). With 9 bases removed from V and 8 bases from J, the gap between germline ends came to 41 bases. This CDR3 spans 21 amino acids. CDR3 sequence reads: CASGSDGNYHRPGLQEDTIYF. CDR3 sequence (DNA): TGTGCCAGCGGGTCCGACGGAAACTACCACCGCCCGGGCCTCCAGGAGGACACCATATATTTT.

The J gene is TRBJ2-3, the V gene TRBV4-1; TRBD2 matches 8 bases. The germline V gene has CDR1 MGHRA and CDR2 YSYEKL. The CDR3 is 16 residues long. Germline trimming cut 0 bases from V and 5 bases from J; bases unmatched to any gene: 7. The CDR3 protein is CASSQEKGLVGDTQYF. The CDR3 DNA follows: TGCGCCAGCAGCCAAGAAAAGGGACTAGTAGGAGATACGCAGTATTTT.

This clone was seen more than once but under ten times. CDR3 DNA sequence: TGTGCCAGCAGTCCCAGCAGTGGGACTAGCGGATCCTACGAGCAGTACTTC. It yields the protein CASSPSSGTSGSYEQYF. V is TRBV28 and J is TRBJ2-7; 11 nucleotides match TRBD2. The CDR3 has 17 residues. Germline loops: CDR1 MDHEN, CDR2 SYDVKM. The V gene end was trimmed by 5 bases and the J gene end by 1 base; junction bases not matched to a gene: 10.

A single count supports this clone. This sample also contains other DNA sequences that code for the same CDR3. The V and J genes are TRBV3-1 (or the pseudogene TRBV3-2) and TRBJ1-2, with 10 bases matching TRBD1. Germline CDR1 and CDR2: LGHDT and YNNKEL (reference sequence). The CDR3 loop spans 14 amino acids. V shed 4 bases, J shed 7 bases, and the junction held 6 bases outside the gene matches. In DNA, the CDR3 is TGTGCCAGCAGCCTTCGACAGGGGGCTAGTGGCTACACCTTC. Translated: CASSLRQGASGYTF.

This sequence joins TRBV6-4 and TRBJ1-2, with TRBD1 as a possible D gene (5 bases). Per the germline V gene, CDR1 is MRHNA and CDR2 is SNTAGT. Trimming pared 6 bases from V and 13 bases from J, leaving 36 bases between. This CDR3 contains 18 residues. CDR3 protein: CASSERGWAIFLTMVATF. CDR3 sequence (DNA): TGTGCCAGCAGCGAACGGGGGTGGGCCATATTCCTAACTATGGTCGCCACCTTC.

The chain employs TRBV4-3 and TRBJ2-2; weak D call: TRBD2 (5 bases). The CDR3 runs 17 residues. Trimming shortened V by 0 bases and J by 5 bases, and 16 bases separated the two germline ends. Germline CDR1 and CDR2: LGHNA and YSLEER. CDR3 protein: CASSQDIPGTGTGELFF. CDR3 nucleotide sequence: TGCGCCAGCAGCCAAGATATCCCGGGAACGGGGACCGGGGAGCTGTTTTTT.

V usage is TRBV4-3 and J usage is TRBJ1-4; D not resolved. Germline lookup yields CDR1 LGHNA and CDR2 YSLEER. The CDR3 is made up of 15 amino acids. V shed 0 bases and J shed 8 bases, with 13 bases lying between them. The CDR3 region has the DNA TGCGCCAGCAGCCAAGACCCCCGCAGAACGGAAAAACTGTTTTTT. This encodes CASSQDPRRTEKLFF.

This chain connects TRBV6-1 to TRBJ1-4; possibly TRBD1 for D (5 bases). Germline lookup yields CDR1 MNHNS and CDR2 SASEGT. Trimming removed 2 bases at V and 4 bases at J, with 8 bases between. The CDR3 spans 14 residues. The CDR3 DNA follows: TGTGCCAGCAGTGAATCAGGGCTTAATGAAAAACTGTTTTTT. Translated, it gives CASSESGLNEKLFF.